This T cell receptor beta chain is from a study of post-analysis software for immune sequencing data. The overall study: Recorded subtypes: relapsing-remitting, secondary progressive, progressive-relapsing; some patients unannotated.

General study findings and limits: Normalized Chao1 diversity was significantly lower in multiple sclerosis patients than in controls. Strong co-clustering by F measure was seen for same-batch samples.

A word on this clonotype: Its antigen is unknown.

Unique molecular identifiers had been added to the TCR beta cDNA libraries. About 500,000 cDNA molecules were obtained per 1 to 10 million input T cells. From the PCR reads, TCRdb called clonotypes with MiXCR, one entry per CDR3 protein. The sample has 740,000 or so distinct CDR3 sequences, about 53% seen once; the top ten hold roughly 4.4%. This receptor was obtained from a girl between 10 and 17 years old with multiple sclerosis. The sample comprised blood.

CDR3 loop: CASTRMRGIYEQYF. CDR3 DNA sequence: TGTGCCAGCACCCGGATGAGAGGTATTTACGAGCAGTACTTC. The V and J genes are TRBV12-3 or TRBV12-4 and TRBJ2-7; D gene ambiguous. Between the trimmed V and J ends, which lost 7 bases and 4 bases, there was a span of 17 bases. This CDR3 contains 14 residues.